This T cell receptor beta chain was retrieved from a study of blood T cell repertoires in COVID-19. V was clipped by 2 bases and J by 12 bases, with 22 bases between them. Germline loops: CDR1 SEHNR, CDR2 FQNEAQ (reference sequence). CDR3 length: 15 residues. As handled by the study authors: Amplifying reference gene primers gave estimates of nucleated cell counts. TCRdb keeps only in-frame clones here, not all; method: immunoSEQ multiplex PCR. D and trimming come from the DNA, and the V and J calls and clone size come from that table. The profile shows more than 95,000 clones, more than 75% of them singletons.

Input material: peripheral blood. The genes are TRBV7-9 and TRBJ1-1; a weak D match, TRBD1 (5 bases). The source is a man aged 55 to 70 with acute or convalescent COVID-19. This CDR3 is CASSLTVGSGPPTFF. The CDR3 DNA follows: TGTGCCAGCAGCTTAACTGTGGGGTCAGGGCCCCCAACTTTCTTT.